This T cell receptor beta chain was profiled in a study of blood T cell repertoires in COVID-19. As for the study in general: Some COVID-19 samples were acute and others convalescent; all came from the United States, Italy and Spain.

Germline CDR1 and CDR2: SQVTM and ANQGSEA. The CDR3 covers 14 residues. Germline trimming cut 4 bases from V and 0 bases from J; bases unmatched to any gene: 3. How the authors handled the data: Estimation of nucleated cell counts relied on the amplification of reference gene primers. Some clones are missing from TCRdb's copy, which holds only in-frame ones; the method was immunoSEQ multiplex PCR. V and J calls plus clone size are reproduced from that table; the DNA served to infer D and trimming. Among around 340,000 clones listed, 85% to 90% were seen once. The chain joins TRBV29-1 to TRBJ2-1; TRBD2 matches at 7 bases. Material: PBMCs or T cells enriched from blood (not recorded which). The TCR comes from a woman in her twenties or thirties who had been exposed to COVID-19. The CDR3 DNA follows: TGCAGCGTTGCCCAGCGGGGCTCCTACAATGAGCAGTTCTTC. It translates to CSVAQRGSYNEQFF.